Listed below are T cell receptor beta chains from one sample, sequenced in a study of neurological immune-mediated disorders. Each CDR3 protein gets one entry after TCRdb re-called the 5' RACE reads with MiXCR. The sample yields approximately 40,000 distinct CDR3 sequences, about 9.3% seen once. Input material: PBMCs. The receptors derive from a woman under 40 with HTLV-1-associated myelopathy (HAM/TSP). The CDR3 runs from the conserved cysteine through the conserved F or W. D genes are given only for firm matches. A clone size is listed for some rows: how often the clone was seen (once, few, many), or a class if it is expanded.

clone_size | d_call | j_call | v_call | cdr3_aa | cdr3_nt
many | TRBD1 | TRBJ1-2 | TRBV5-1 | CASRNRGVENGYTF | TGCGCCAGCAGAAACAGGGGGGTTGAAAATGGCTACACCTTC
many | TRBD1 | TRBJ1-1 | TRBV6-1 | CASREAGQGVTEAFF | TGTGCCAGCAGGGAAGCGGGACAGGGGGTTACTGAAGCTTTCTTT
many | TRBD2 | TRBJ2-1 | TRBV4-2 | CASTQRGLAGHNEQFF | TGTGCCAGCACCCAAAGGGGGCTAGCGGGGCACAATGAGCAGTTCTTC
many | . | TRBJ1-3 | TRBV7-9 | CASRSEGTGNTIYF | TGTGCCAGCAGGTCCGAGGGTACAGGAAACACCATATATTTT
. | . | TRBJ1-5 | TRBV29-1 | CRVAWGDHQTQHF | TGCAGAGTCGCGTGGGGGGATCATCAGACCCAGCATTTT
medium-sized | . | TRBJ2-7 | TRBV5-1 | CASSSGPPVWGRPSYEQYF | TGCGCCAGCAGCTCCGGTCCCCCCGTATGGGGACGGCCCTCCTACGAGCAGTACTTC
many | . | TRBJ2-1 | TRBV20-1 | CSASGHRSNNEQFF | TGCAGTGCCTCAGGGCACCGATCAAACAATGAGCAGTTCTTC
many | . | TRBJ2-4 | TRBV5-1 | CASSLSLGRAGAKNIQYF | TGCGCCAGCAGCTTGTCTTTGGGCAGGGCGGGAGCCAAAAACATTCAGTACTTC
many | TRBD2 | TRBJ2-3 | TRBV3-1 | CASSQGPAGGLTDTQYF | TGTGCCAGCAGCCAAGGTCCAGCGGGGGGGCTCACAGATACGCAGTATTTT
many | . | TRBJ2-7 | TRBV5-1 | CASSLGDYEQYF | TGCGCCAGCAGCTTGGGGGACTACGAGCAGTACTTC
once | TRBD1 | TRBJ2-1 | TRBV14 | CASSSTGGAEQFF | TGTGCCAGCAGCTCGACAGGGGGCGCGGAGCAGTTCTTC
many | TRBD2 | TRBJ2-1 | TRBV18 | CASSPNSGGYNEQFF | TGTGCCAGCTCACCCAACTCGGGGGGGTACAATGAGCAGTTCTTC
few | TRBD1 | TRBJ2-3 | TRBV20-1 | CSARHRGSTDTQYF | TGCAGTGCTAGACACAGGGGAAGCACAGATACGCAGTATTTT
many | . | TRBJ1-2 | TRBV20-1 | CSARDNSNYGYTF | TGCAGTGCTAGAGACAATTCTAACTATGGCTACACCTTC
. | TRBD2 | TRBJ2-7 | TRBV5-6 | CASSTQTYLLLAGSYEQYF | TGTGCCAGCAGCACGCAAACCTACCTATTACTAGCGGGGAGCTACGAGCAGTACTTC
many | . | TRBJ1-5 | TRBV7-8 | CASSLVGVYSNQPQHF | TGTGCCAGCAGCTTAGTGGGAGTTTATAGCAATCAGCCCCAGCATTTT
few | . | TRBJ1-3 | TRBV29-1 | CSVQPLRIDQPGNTIYF | TGCAGCGTACAACCTTTACGTATAGACCAGCCTGGAAACACCATATATTTT
. | . | TRBJ1-1 | TRBV18 | CASSPVGGTEAFF | TGTGCCAGCTCACCGGTCGGGGGCACTGAAGCTTTCTTT
many | . | TRBJ1-1 | TRBV20-1 | CSAKTGNTEAFF | TGCAGTGCTAAAACAGGGAACACTGAAGCTTTCTTT
many | TRBD1 | TRBJ1-1 | TRBV7-8 | CASSFDRGELAFF | TGTGCCAGCAGCTTCGACAGGGGGGAATTGGCTTTCTTT
many | TRBD1 | TRBJ1-3 | TRBV6-1 | CASTTGLASSGNTIYF | TGTGCCAGCACGACAGGGCTTGCCTCGTCTGGAAACACCATATATTTT
many | TRBD2 | TRBJ2-1 | TRBV7-3 | CASSLRGAGEQFF | TGTGCCAGCAGCCTGCGGGGGGCGGGTGAGCAGTTCTTC
. | . | TRBJ2-3 | TRBV20-1 | CSATQGTFGADTQYF | TGCAGTGCTACCCAGGGGACCTTCGGGGCAGATACGCAGTATTTT
many | TRBD1 | TRBJ1-3 | TRBV3-1 | CASSHRTGYVGGNTIYF | TGTGCCAGCAGCCATAGGACAGGGTACGTTGGCGGAAACACCATATATTTT
many | . | TRBJ2-6 | TRBV28 | CASTRGGISGANVLTF | TGTGCCAGCACTAGGGGGGGGATCTCTGGGGCCAACGTCCTGACTTTC
many | . | TRBJ2-2 | TRBV7-3 | CASSLQGGGPANTGELFF | TGTGCCAGCAGCTTACAGGGAGGTGGTCCTGCGAACACCGGGGAGCTGTTTTTT
many | . | TRBJ1-2 | TRBV18 | CASSPQTLPNYGYTF | TGTGCCAGCTCACCTCAGACACTACCTAACTATGGCTACACCTTC
few | TRBD2 | TRBJ2-7 | TRBV13 | CASSPGGEGKTYEQYF | TGTGCCAGCAGCCCGGGAGGCGAGGGTAAGACCTACGAGCAGTACTTC
many | . | TRBJ2-3 | TRBV25-1 | CASAPGTDTQYF | TGTGCCTCCGCGCCAGGGACAGATACGCAGTATTTT
. | TRBD2 | TRBJ2-1 | TRBV10-3 | CAISPGLAGGYYNEQFF | TGTGCCATCAGTCCGGGACTAGCGGGGGGATACTACAATGAGCAGTTCTTC
few | . | TRBJ2-2 | TRBV20-1 | CSARAVAGATGELFF | TGCAGTGCTAGGGCTGTTGCGGGGGCCACCGGGGAGCTGTTTTTT
many | . | TRBJ2-4 | TRBV20-1 | CSASGSDIQYF | TGCAGTGCGTCGGGATCGGACATTCAGTACTTC
many | TRBD2 | TRBJ2-3 | TRBV20-1 | CSATGSGGTTDTQYF | TGCAGTGCTACGGGCAGCGGGGGTACTACAGATACGCAGTATTTT
many | . | TRBJ2-1 | TRBV7-9 | CASSPVGAGEQFF | TGTGCCAGCAGCCCCGTGGGGGCGGGAGAGCAGTTCTTC
many | . | TRBJ1-1 | TRBV18 | CASSPYQEGTEAFF | TGTGCCAGCTCACCCTATCAGGAAGGCACTGAAGCTTTCTTT
many | TRBD2 | TRBJ2-3 | TRBV5-1 | CASSLVAGARADTQYF | TGCGCCAGCAGCTTAGTAGCGGGGGCTCGGGCAGATACGCAGTATTTT
many | TRBD2 | TRBJ2-7 | TRBV20-1 | CSARELAGVYEQYF | TGCAGTGCTAGAGAACTAGCGGGGGTATACGAGCAGTACTTC
many | TRBD1 | TRBJ1-1 | TRBV20-1 | CSARPGTGRAEAFF | TGCAGTGCTAGACCCGGGACAGGGAGGGCTGAAGCTTTCTTT
few | . | TRBJ2-7 | TRBV19 | CASTSRAGEQYF | TGTGCCAGTACCTCAAGGGCGGGGGAGCAGTACTTC
many | . | TRBJ1-5 | TRBV5-1 | CASSLGDGGNQPQHF | TGCGCCAGCAGCTTGGGCGACGGGGGCAATCAGCCCCAGCATTTT
many | TRBD2 | TRBJ2-1 | TRBV20-1 | CSVPRGGRYNEQFF | TGCAGTGTCCCGCGGGGGGGCCGCTACAATGAGCAGTTCTTC
many | TRBD1 | TRBJ2-1 | TRBV5-1 | CASSKQGGVYNEQFF | TGCGCCAGCAGTAAACAGGGGGGAGTCTACAATGAGCAGTTCTTC
many | . | TRBJ2-7 | TRBV11-3 | CASSYSVSYEQYF | TGTGCCAGCAGCTATTCCGTCTCCTACGAGCAGTACTTC
few | . | TRBJ1-6 | TRBV7-9 | CASSPDPSSYNSPLHF | TGTGCCAGCAGCCCTGACCCGAGCTCCTATAATTCACCCCTCCACTTT